This is a list of T cell receptor beta chains from one sample in a study of blood T cell repertoires in COVID-19. Here immunoSEQ multiplex PCR was the method, and the copy in TCRdb shows in-frame clones only, minus some. The sample records hundreds of thousands of clones, approximately 86% being singletons. The material sequenced was peripheral blood. Source of these receptors: a woman between 65 and 79 years old with COVID-19, enrolled during active disease. The CDR3 runs from the conserved cysteine through the conserved F or W. Fields, in order: V gene, CDR3 length, D gene, J gene, CDR3 protein. A D gene is named only where the DNA matches it firmly.

V: TRBV6-2/TRBV6-3; length: 14; D: .; J: TRBJ2-7; CDR3: CASSLQGGRYEQYF
V: TRBV19; length: 15; D: .; J: TRBJ1-5; CDR3: CASRPSGVSNQPQHF
V: TRBV11-2; length: 16; D: .; J: TRBJ1-6; CDR3: CASSPRRTVANSPLHF
V: TRBV19; length: 13; D: .; J: TRBJ2-7; CDR3: CASSRGLSYEQYF
V: TRBV5-1; length: 17; D: TRBD1; J: TRBJ1-3; CDR3: CASSLWGQASSGNTIYF
V: TRBV21-1; length: 18; D: .; J: TRBJ1-1; CDR3: CASSKGSNRGQRRTEAFF
V: TRBV7-9; length: 15; D: TRBD1; J: TRBJ2-7; CDR3: CASSPETGFSYEQYF
V: TRBV7-2; length: 14; D: .; J: TRBJ2-7; CDR3: CASSLFASQGEQYF
V: TRBV6-2/TRBV6-3; length: 14; D: TRBD2; J: TRBJ2-1; CDR3: CASSYSGNYNEQFF
V: TRBV2; length: 14; D: .; J: TRBJ2-1; CDR3: CASHESGSDNEQFF
V: TRBV27; length: 14; D: .; J: TRBJ2-2; CDR3: CASSLEWNTGELFF
V: TRBV30; length: 16; D: .; J: TRBJ2-4; CDR3: CAWSVQTGRAKNIQYF
V: TRBV19; length: 17; D: TRBD1; J: TRBJ1-5; CDR3: CASSISGQTLSNQPQHF
V: TRBV24-1; length: 15; D: TRBD1; J: TRBJ1-5; CDR3: CATSDPGQDNQPQHF
V: TRBV24-1; length: 15; D: .; J: TRBJ2-5; CDR3: CATSDSSTPGETQYF
V: TRBV6-2/TRBV6-3; length: 14; D: .; J: TRBJ1-1; CDR3: CASSSSLGGSKAFF
V: TRBV28; length: 15; D: TRBD1; J: TRBJ1-5; CDR3: CAIRGLEYSNQPQHF
V: TRBV19; length: 14; D: .; J: TRBJ1-1; CDR3: CASSIDRQASAAFF
V: TRBV18; length: 13; D: .; J: TRBJ1-1; CDR3: CASRPGLFTEAFF
V: TRBV12-5; length: 15; D: .; J: TRBJ2-2; CDR3: CASGPWTANTGELFF
V: TRBV12-3/TRBV12-4; length: 13; D: .; J: TRBJ1-5; CDR3: CASSLGPNQPQHF
V: TRBV13; length: 14; D: .; J: TRBJ2-6; CDR3: CASSGRAGANVLTF
V: TRBV11-3; length: 16; D: .; J: TRBJ2-2; CDR3: CASSFLTGENTGELFF
V: TRBV2; length: 13; D: .; J: TRBJ1-3; CDR3: CASSESERNTIYF
V: TRBV7-9; length: 15; D: TRBD1; J: TRBJ1-1; CDR3: CASSQGGSMNTEAFF
V: TRBV6-1; length: 14; D: .; J: TRBJ2-7; CDR3: CASSWGGGGGEQYF
V: TRBV30; length: 14; D: TRBD1; J: TRBJ2-2; CDR3: CAASSGTGAGELFF
V: TRBV27; length: 18; D: .; J: TRBJ1-6; CDR3: CASSLALTPGHYNSPLHF
V: TRBV7-9; length: 16; D: TRBD1; J: TRBJ2-3; CDR3: CASSSGQGGFTDTQYF
V: TRBV7-2; length: 16; D: TRBD1; J: TRBJ2-4; CDR3: CASSSRQGGYRDIQYF
V: TRBV6-6; length: 15; D: TRBD1; J: TRBJ1-4; CDR3: CASNLQGAFNEKLFF
V: TRBV11-2; length: 16; D: TRBD1; J: TRBJ2-1; CDR3: CASSSYTGGGLNEQFF
V: TRBV18; length: 13; D: .; J: TRBJ2-7; CDR3: CASSPYGSYEQYF
V: TRBV6-5; length: 14; D: TRBD1; J: TRBJ2-7; CDR3: CASSYSGTGFEQYF
V: TRBV5-1; length: 16; D: .; J: TRBJ1-4; CDR3: CASSLDPRGVDEKLFF
V: TRBV19; length: 15; D: TRBD1; J: TRBJ2-7; CDR3: CASSIQQGQGVKQYF
V: TRBV5-1; length: 14; D: TRBD1; J: TRBJ2-2; CDR3: CASIGTANTGELFF
V: TRBV4-3; length: 18; D: TRBD2; J: TRBJ2-1; CDR3: CASSQGLAGGAGYNEQFF
V: TRBV5-6; length: 15; D: TRBD2; J: TRBJ2-5; CDR3: CASSFTSGGEETQYF
V: TRBV28; length: 16; D: TRBD1; J: TRBJ2-5; CDR3: CASSSPGQGNQETQYF
V: TRBV5-4; length: 14; D: .; J: TRBJ1-2; CDR3: CASSRVDGSYGYTF
V: TRBV27; length: 16; D: .; J: TRBJ1-2; CDR3: CASSLTPGAAPYGYTF
V: TRBV9; length: 12; D: .; J: TRBJ2-5; CDR3: CASSGGEETQYF
V: TRBV7-2; length: 17; D: .; J: TRBJ2-3; CDR3: CASSPRPPGVQSDTQYF
V: TRBV9; length: 16; D: TRBD2; J: TRBJ2-5; CDR3: CASSPGGAGGWETQYF
V: TRBV4-1; length: 17; D: TRBD2; J: TRBJ2-7; CDR3: CASSQGLAGGAIYEQYF
V: TRBV6-4; length: 20; D: TRBD2; J: TRBJ2-2; CDR3: CASSRNALAGGPSVTGELFF
V: TRBV4-1; length: 17; D: .; J: TRBJ1-5; CDR3: CASSQDPLGLSNQPQHF
V: TRBV7-8; length: 15; D: TRBD2; J: TRBJ2-3; CDR3: CASSLMRLATDTQYF
V: TRBV27; length: 16; D: TRBD1; J: TRBJ2-7; CDR3: CASSLYSGTGDYEQYF
V: TRBV4-3; length: 18; D: TRBD1; J: TRBJ1-4; CDR3: CASSQELFQGALGEKLFF
V: TRBV5-1; length: 14; D: .; J: TRBJ1-2; CDR3: CASSLDADQTGYTF
V: TRBV5-1; length: 14; D: .; J: TRBJ1-1; CDR3: CASSLAGENTEAFF
V: TRBV5-6; length: 15; D: TRBD2; J: TRBJ2-3; CDR3: CASSETSGGTDTQYF
V: TRBV13; length: 15; D: .; J: TRBJ2-7; CDR3: CASSDTGTHPYEQYF
V: TRBV7-7; length: 15; D: TRBD1; J: TRBJ1-4; CDR3: CARLQGMVRNEKLFF
V: TRBV6-2/TRBV6-3; length: 17; D: TRBD1; J: TRBJ1-1; CDR3: CASSYSKQGVKNTEAFF
V: TRBV24-1; length: 16; D: .; J: TRBJ1-2; CDR3: CATSDLPWRANYGYTF